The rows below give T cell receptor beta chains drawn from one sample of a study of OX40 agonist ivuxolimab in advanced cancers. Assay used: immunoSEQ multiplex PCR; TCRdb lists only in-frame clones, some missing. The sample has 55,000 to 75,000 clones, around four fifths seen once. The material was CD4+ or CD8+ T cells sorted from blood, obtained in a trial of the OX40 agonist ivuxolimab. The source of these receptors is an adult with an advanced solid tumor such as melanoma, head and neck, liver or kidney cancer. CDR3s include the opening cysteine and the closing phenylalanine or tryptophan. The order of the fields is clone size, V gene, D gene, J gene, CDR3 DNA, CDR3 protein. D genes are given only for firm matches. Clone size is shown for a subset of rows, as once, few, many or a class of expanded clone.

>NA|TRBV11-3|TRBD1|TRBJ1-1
TGTGCCAGCAGCTTAGAGGACAGGAACGCCGCGAACACTGAAGCTTTCTTT
CASSLEDRNAANTEAFF
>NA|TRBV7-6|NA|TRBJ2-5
TGTGCCAGCAGCTTAGTCTCGCGGAAAGGGGAGACCCAGTACTTC
CASSLVSRKGETQYF
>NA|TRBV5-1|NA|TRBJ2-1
TGCGCCAGCACCCCCTCAGGCGCCGTGGGCAATGAGCAGTTCTTC
CASTPSGAVGNEQFF
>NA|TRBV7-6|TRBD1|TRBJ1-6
TGTGCCAGCAGCTTGGGGACAGGATATAATTCACCCCTCCACTTT
CASSLGTGYNSPLHF
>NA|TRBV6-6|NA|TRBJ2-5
TGTGCCAGCAGTTACTCATATGCAAGTACCTTGGGGGACCAGTACTTC
CASSYSYASTLGDQYF
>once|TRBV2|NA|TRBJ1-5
TGTGCCAGCAATGCGCGGGGAGGCAATCAGCCCCAGCATTTT
CASNARGGNQPQHF
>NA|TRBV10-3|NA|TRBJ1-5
TGTGCCATCAGCCCATCTGCGACTGGACAGTCAAATCAGCCCCAGCATTTT
CAISPSATGQSNQPQHF
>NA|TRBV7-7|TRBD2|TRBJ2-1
TGTGCTAGCAGCCTCAATAGCGGGGGGGTAAATGAGCAGTTCTTC
CASSLNSGGVNEQFF
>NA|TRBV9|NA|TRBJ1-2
TGTGCCAGCAGCGTATTGGGGGGCTATGGCTACACCTTC
CASSVLGGYGYTF
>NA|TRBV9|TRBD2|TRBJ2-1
TGTGCCAGCAGCGCATACGGGAGGGACGGCGATGAGCAGTTCTTC
CASSAYGRDGDEQFF
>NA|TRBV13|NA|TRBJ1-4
TGTGCCAGCAGCTTAGGGGGAAGGAATGAAAAACTGTTTTTT
CASSLGGRNEKLFF
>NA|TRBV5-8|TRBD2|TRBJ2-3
TGTGCCAGCAGCTGGGGGACTACCGCAGATACGCAGTATTTT
CASSWGTTADTQYF
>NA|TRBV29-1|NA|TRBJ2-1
TGCAGCGTCCCACAGGTTAGAGAGCAGTTCTTC
CSVPQVREQFF
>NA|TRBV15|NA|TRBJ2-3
TGTGCCACCAGCAGTGCCGTTCGAGATACGCAGTATTTT
CATSSAVRDTQYF
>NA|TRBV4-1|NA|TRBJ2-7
TGCGCCAGCAGCCAAGACAGCCTCGGGTCCTACGAGCAGTACTTC
CASSQDSLGSYEQYF
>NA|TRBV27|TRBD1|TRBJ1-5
TGTGCCAGCAGCTGGACAGGGCGACAGCCCCAGCATTTT
CASSWTGRQPQHF
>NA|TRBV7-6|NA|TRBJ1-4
TGTGCCAGCAGCTTAGCGCCTATTGATTGGAAAAAACTGTTTTTT
CASSLAPIDWKKLFF
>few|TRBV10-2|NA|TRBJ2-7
TGCGCCAGCACGGGGTCGAGCGAGCAGTACTTC
CASTGSSEQYF
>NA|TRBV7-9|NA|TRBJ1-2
TGTGCCAGCAGCTCCTCCTCCTCCTACTATGGCTACACCTTC
CASSSSSSYYGYTF
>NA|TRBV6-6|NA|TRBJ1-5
TGTGCCAGCAGTTATCGTCCCGATGGCAATCAGCCCCAGCATTTT
CASSYRPDGNQPQHF
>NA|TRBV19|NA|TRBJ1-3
TGTGCCAGTACCCAAGGACAGCACTCTGGAAACACCATATATTTT
CASTQGQHSGNTIYF
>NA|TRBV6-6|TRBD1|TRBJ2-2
TGTGCCAGCAGTCCAACAGGGGTTGGCAACACCGGGGAGCTGTTTTTT
CASSPTGVGNTGELFF
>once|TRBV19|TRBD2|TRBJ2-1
TGTGCCAGTACTGAATGGGAGGGGAATGAGCAGTTCTTC
CASTEWEGNEQFF
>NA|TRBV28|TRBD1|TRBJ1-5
TGTGCCAGCGACCAAGGGACAGGCGATTATAGCAATCAGCCCCAGCATTTT
CASDQGTGDYSNQPQHF
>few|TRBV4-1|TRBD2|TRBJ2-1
TGCGCCAGCAGCAGAGGCGATGCGGGAGACAATGAGCAGTTCTTC
CASSRGDAGDNEQFF
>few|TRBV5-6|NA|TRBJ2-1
TGTGCCAGCAGCTTGGACAGGGTGAATGAGCAGTTCTTC
CASSLDRVNEQFF
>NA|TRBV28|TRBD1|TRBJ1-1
TGTGCCAGCAGAACACAGGGGGCTAGGAACACTGAAGCTTTCTTT
CASRTQGARNTEAFF
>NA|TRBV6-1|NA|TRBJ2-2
TGTGCCAGCAGTGGTCAAAGGCCCGCGAACACCGGGGAGCTGTTTTTT
CASSGQRPANTGELFF
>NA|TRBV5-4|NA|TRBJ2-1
TGTGCCAGCAGTCTTGCTAGCGTTCTCCTGGGGAATGAGCAGTTCTTC
CASSLASVLLGNEQFF
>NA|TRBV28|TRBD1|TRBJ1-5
TGTGCCAGCAGCCTGGACAGGGGATACAATCAGCCCCAGCATTTT
CASSLDRGYNQPQHF
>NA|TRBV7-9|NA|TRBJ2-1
TGTGCCAGCCCGCATTACCGGCGGGATTCTCCCTTCAATGAGCAGTTCTTC
CASPHYRRDSPFNEQFF
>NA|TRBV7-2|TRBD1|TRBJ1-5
TGTGCCAGCAGCTTATGGACAGGGGATCAGCCCCAGCATTTT
CASSLWTGDQPQHF
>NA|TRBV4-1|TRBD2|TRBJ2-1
TGCGCCAGCAGCATGCGGGGCGGGGGGTACTACAATGAGCAGTTCTTC
CASSMRGGGYYNEQFF
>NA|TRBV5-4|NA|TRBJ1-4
TGTGCCAGCAGCTTGTCCAGGGGCGAAAAACTGTTTTTT
CASSLSRGEKLFF
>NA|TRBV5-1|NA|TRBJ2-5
TGCGCCAGCAGCTTGGGGGGGTACCAAGAGACCCAGTACTTC
CASSLGGYQETQYF
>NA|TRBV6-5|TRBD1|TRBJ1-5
TGTGCCAGCAGGTGGACAGGGTCCAATCAGCCCCAGCATTTT
CASRWTGSNQPQHF
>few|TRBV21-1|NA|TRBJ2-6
TGTGCCAGCAGGACGACAGACGTACCCTCTGGGGCCAACGTCCTGACTTTC
CASRTTDVPSGANVLTF
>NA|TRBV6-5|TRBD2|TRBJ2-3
TGTGCCAGCAGTCGGACTAGCCACCCAGATACGCAGTATTTT
CASSRTSHPDTQYF
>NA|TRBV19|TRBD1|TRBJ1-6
TGTGCCAGTAGTTATGGGGACAGCTATTCACCCCTCCACTTT
CASSYGDSYSPLHF
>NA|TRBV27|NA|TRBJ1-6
TGTGCCAGCAGTTTGTTGGATAATTCACCCCTCCACTTT
CASSLLDNSPLHF
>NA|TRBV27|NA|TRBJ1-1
TGTGCCAGCAGTTCACAGGGGAACACTGAAGCTTTCTTT
CASSSQGNTEAFF
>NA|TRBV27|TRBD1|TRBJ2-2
TGTGCCAGCAGTTTCACCGGGACAGGGTTGGCCGGGGAGCTGTTTTTT
CASSFTGTGLAGELFF
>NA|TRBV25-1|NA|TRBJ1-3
TGTGCCAGCAGTGAATGGGGGAATGCAAACACCATATATTTT
CASSEWGNANTIYF
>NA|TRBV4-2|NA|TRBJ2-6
TGTGCCAGCAGCCAAGACAGCTCTGGGGCCAACGTCCTGACTTTC
CASSQDSSGANVLTF
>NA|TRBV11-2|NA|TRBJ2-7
TGTGCCAGCAGCTTAGAGTTTCGCGAGCAGTACTTC
CASSLEFREQYF
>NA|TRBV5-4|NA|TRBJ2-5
TGTGCCAGCAGCCAGGGGTTAGAGACCCAGTACTTC
CASSQGLETQYF
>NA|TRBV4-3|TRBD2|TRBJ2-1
TGCGCCAGCAGCCAAGATGGAGTAGCGGGAGGAAAGAATGAGCAGTTCTTC
CASSQDGVAGGKNEQFF
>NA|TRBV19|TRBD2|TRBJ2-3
TGTGCCAGTAGTCGCTTAGCGGGGCCGTGGGAAGATACGCAGTATTTT
CASSRLAGPWEDTQYF
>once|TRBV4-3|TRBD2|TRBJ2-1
TGCGCCAGCAGCCAGGGGGCGGGAGGTTCTAATGAGCAGTTCTTC
CASSQGAGGSNEQFF
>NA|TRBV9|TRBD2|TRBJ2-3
TGTGCCAGCAGCGTAGTAACGGGGGGGCCGAATACGCAGTATTTT
CASSVVTGGPNTQYF